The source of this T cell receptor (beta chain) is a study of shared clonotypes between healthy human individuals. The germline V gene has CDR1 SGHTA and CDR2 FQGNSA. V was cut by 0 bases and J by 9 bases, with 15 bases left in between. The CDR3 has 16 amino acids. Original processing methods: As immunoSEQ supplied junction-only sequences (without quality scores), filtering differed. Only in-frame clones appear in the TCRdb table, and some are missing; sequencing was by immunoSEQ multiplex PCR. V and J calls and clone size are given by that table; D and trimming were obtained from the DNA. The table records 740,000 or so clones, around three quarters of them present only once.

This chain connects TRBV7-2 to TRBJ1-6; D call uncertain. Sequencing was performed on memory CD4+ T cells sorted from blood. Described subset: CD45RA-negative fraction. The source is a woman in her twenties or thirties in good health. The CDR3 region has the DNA TGTGCCAGCAGCTTAGCGCGGTGGGGTACGGGTTCACCCCTCCACTTT. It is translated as CASSLARWGTGSPLHF.